The clone carrying this T cell receptor beta chain was seen once. As yet, its antigen is unknown. The sample is drawn from a study of cytomegalovirus exposure and HLA in healthy donors. Germline V gene lookup returns CDR1 SGHTA and CDR2 FQGTGA. CDR3 length equals 15 residues. V was pared by 5 bases and J by 5 bases, with 6 bases of the junction left unmatched. Study observations and caveats: There were three CMV-associated chains whose specificity for CMV antigens was confirmed in vitro. In a later analysis, TCR beta V- and J-gene trimming was associated with a missense DCLRE1C variant. The study flagged roughly 160 TCR beta chains as cytomegalovirus-associated.

A multiplex PCR was run with 60 Vbeta primers and 13 Jbeta primers. Using immunoSEQ multiplex PCR, the repertoire was profiled, and TCRdb retains in-frame clones only, with some absent. The sample holds approximately 52,000 clones, roughly 71% seen once. Sequenced material: PBMCs. This sequence originates from a man aged 40-49 years in good health and CMV-seropositive. V usage is TRBV7-3 and J usage is TRBJ2-2; 9 bases fit TRBD2. CDR3: CASSPTLAGTGELFF. The CDR3 DNA follows: TGTGCCAGCAGCCCGACGCTAGCGGGGACCGGGGAGCTGTTTTTT. Looking up the rest from reference TRBV7-3 and TRBJ2-2 gives the full variable domain: GAGVSQTPSNKVTEKGKYVELRCDPISGHTALYWYRQSLGQGPEFLIYFQGTGAADDSGLPNDRFFAVRPEGSVSTLKIQRTERGDSAVYLCASSPTLAGTGELFFGEGSRLTVL.